Shown below are 13 T cell receptor beta chains from a single sample sequenced in a study of blood T cell repertoires in COVID-19. Libraries were prepared by immunoSEQ multiplex PCR; TCRdb keeps only in-frame clonotypes and omits some of them. This sample yields 200,000 to 250,000 clones, of which less than 90% are seen a single time; about 20% belongs to the top ten. The specimen was peripheral blood. Source of these receptors: a man aged 30 to 39 with active or convalescent COVID-19.

The chain has TRBV27 and TRBJ2-7, with D possibly being TRBD2 (8 bases). V was shortened by 5 bases and J by 3 bases, with 14 bases between the two germline ends. In germline, CDR1 is MNHEY, CDR2 SMNVEV (reference sequence). This CDR3 has 14 amino acids. The CDR3 here is CASSPGGLDYEQYF. DNA for the CDR3: TGTGCCAGCAGTCCAGGGGGACTAGACTACGAGCAGTACTTC.

This chain joins TRBV14 and TRBJ1-2; a possible D gene is TRBD1 (5 bases). V was cut by 1 base and J by 2 bases, with 11 bases left in between. The CDR3 length is 15 residues. The germline CDR1 and CDR2 sequences are SGHDN and FVKESK. The CDR3 protein is CASSQGLRQNYGYTF. CDR3 in DNA: TGTGCCAGCAGCCAAGGTCTGAGACAGAACTATGGCTACACCTTC.

This clone has only one observation. CDR3 loop: CASSLWTGGNYGYTF. The CDR3 coding sequence is TGTGCCAGCAGCCTTTGGACAGGGGGAAACTATGGCTACACCTTC. V usage is TRBV7-2 and J usage is TRBJ1-2, with 10 bases matching TRBD1. This CDR3 comprises 15 residues. J was trimmed by 2 bases and V by 5 bases; bases with no gene match: 5. From germline, CDR1 is SGHTA and CDR2 FQGNSA. The full variable domain, its missing parts supplied by reference TRBV7-2 and TRBJ1-2, is GAGVSQSPSNKVTEKGKDVELRCDPISGHTALYWYRQSLGQGLEFLIYFQGNSAPDKSGLPSDRFSAERTGGSVSTLTIQRTQQEDSAVYLCASSLWTGGNYGYTFGSGTRLTVV.

The V and J genes are TRBV19 and TRBJ1-3; 7 nucleotides align to TRBD1. The junction had 7 bases not matched to a gene; V was cut back by 5 bases and J by 0 bases. CDR1 and CDR2 (germline): LNHDA, SQIVND (reference sequence). The CDR3 contains 16 residues. The CDR3, as DNA: TGTGCCAGTAGTCGAGTGGACAGGAGCTCTGGAAACACCATATATTTT. This encodes CASSRVDRSSGNTIYF.

J is TRBJ1-4 and V is TRBV28; a possible D gene is TRBD1 (5 bases). The CDR3 totals 14 residues. The germline CDR1 and CDR2 sequences are MDHEN and SYDVKM. With 6 bases removed from V and 4 bases from J, the gap between germline ends came to 12 bases. CDR3 sequence (DNA): TGTGCCAGCAGCCCCGGGGGGGGTAATGAAAAACTGTTTTTT. This codes for CASSPGGGNEKLFF.

This chain joins TRBV6-2 or TRBV6-3 and TRBJ1-1, with D perhaps TRBD1 (5 bases). Germline values: CDR1 MNHEY, CDR2 SVGEGT. CDR3 length equals 15 residues. Trimming cost V 4 bases and J 5 bases, with 17 bases left between them. CDR3 nucleotide sequence: TGTGCCAGCAGTTTTCGCAGGGTTGATGGGACTGAAGCTTTCTTT. This codes for CASSFRRVDGTEAFF.

This chain uses TRBV5-1 with TRBJ1-4; 9 bases align to TRBD1. The CDR3 totals 15 residues. The J segment lost 8 bases and the V segment lost 4 bases, leaving 9 bases of the junction unmatched. Germline CDR1 is SGHRS and CDR2 is YFSETQ. The CDR3 DNA is TGCGCCAGCAGCCGTTCCCGGGACAGGGACGAAAAACTGTTTTTT. This translates into CASSRSRDRDEKLFF.

This chain connects TRBV19 to TRBJ1-2; D remains unclear. In germline, CDR1 is LNHDA, CDR2 SQIVND (reference sequence). V lost 3 bases, J lost 5 bases, and 13 bases lay in between. This CDR3 has 14 residues. Here the CDR3 reads CASSIPNSGYGYTF. CDR3 coding DNA: TGTGCCAGTAGTATTCCCAATTCGGGATATGGCTACACCTTC.

The rearrangement links TRBV6-2 or TRBV6-3 to TRBJ1-5; D might be TRBD1 (6 bases). Germline CDR1 and CDR2: MNHEY and SVGEGT. The length of the CDR3 is 16 residues. V was cut by 5 bases and J by 2 bases, with 16 bases left in between. The CDR3, as DNA: TGTGCCAGCAGTGACCTGGACCCAGGGGGCAATCAGCCCCAGCATTTT. It specifies CASSDLDPGGNQPQHF.

The table lists this clone with a few counts. This chain connects TRBV28 to TRBJ2-2; 8 bases line up with TRBD2. The J segment lost 3 bases and the V segment lost 4 bases, leaving 4 bases of the junction unmatched. The CDR3 consists of 15 residues. Germline-derived CDR1 and CDR2 are MDHEN and SYDVKM. CDR3 sequence (DNA): TGTGCCAGCAGTTCCGGGAGGGCCGACACCGGGGAGCTGTTTTTT. Its translation is CASSSGRADTGELFF.

The rearrangement uses TRBV3-1 (or the pseudogene TRBV3-2) and TRBJ1-5; a weak D match, TRBD1 (6 bases). The V and J ends lost 1 base and 6 bases respectively, with 10 bases between them. Germline CDR1 and CDR2: LGHDT and YNNKEL (reference sequence). CDR3 length: 14 residues. The CDR3: CASSQGRGGQPQHF. Here the CDR3 DNA reads TGTGCCAGCAGCCAAGGGAGGGGGGGTCAGCCCCAGCATTTT.

The chain employs TRBV18 and TRBJ1-6; weak D call: TRBD1 (5 bases). This CDR3 spans 18 amino acids. CDR1 is KGHSH and CDR2 is LQKENI in the germline V gene. Between the trimmed V and J ends, which lost 5 bases and 7 bases, there was a span of 24 bases. In DNA, the CDR3 is TGTGCCAGCTCATCATTAGAGAGGAGGGTAGGGGTCAATTCACCCCTCCACTTT. Protein product: CASSSLERRVGVNSPLHF.

J is TRBJ2-3 and V is TRBV7-9; D unresolved. Per the germline V gene, CDR1 is SEHNR and CDR2 is FQNEAQ (reference sequence). The CDR3 covers 14 residues. Trimming pared 2 bases from V and 6 bases from J, leaving 12 bases between. In DNA, the CDR3 is TGTGCCAGCAGCTTAACCGCTTCTGGCGATACGCAGTATTTT. Translated: CASSLTASGDTQYF.